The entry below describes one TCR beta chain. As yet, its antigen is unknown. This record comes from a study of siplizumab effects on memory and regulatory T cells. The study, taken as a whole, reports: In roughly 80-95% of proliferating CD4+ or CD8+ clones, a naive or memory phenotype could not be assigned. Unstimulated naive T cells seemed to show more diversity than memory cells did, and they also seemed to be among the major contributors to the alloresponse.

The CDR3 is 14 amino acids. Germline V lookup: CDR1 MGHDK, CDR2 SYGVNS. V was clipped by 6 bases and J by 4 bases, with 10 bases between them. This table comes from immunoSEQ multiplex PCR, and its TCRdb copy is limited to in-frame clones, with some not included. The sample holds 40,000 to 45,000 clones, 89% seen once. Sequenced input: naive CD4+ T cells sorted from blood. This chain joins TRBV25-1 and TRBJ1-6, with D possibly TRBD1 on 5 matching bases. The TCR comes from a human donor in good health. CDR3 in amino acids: CASSGHLYNSPLHF. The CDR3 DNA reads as TGTGCCAGCAGCGGACATCTTTATAATTCACCCCTCCACTTT.